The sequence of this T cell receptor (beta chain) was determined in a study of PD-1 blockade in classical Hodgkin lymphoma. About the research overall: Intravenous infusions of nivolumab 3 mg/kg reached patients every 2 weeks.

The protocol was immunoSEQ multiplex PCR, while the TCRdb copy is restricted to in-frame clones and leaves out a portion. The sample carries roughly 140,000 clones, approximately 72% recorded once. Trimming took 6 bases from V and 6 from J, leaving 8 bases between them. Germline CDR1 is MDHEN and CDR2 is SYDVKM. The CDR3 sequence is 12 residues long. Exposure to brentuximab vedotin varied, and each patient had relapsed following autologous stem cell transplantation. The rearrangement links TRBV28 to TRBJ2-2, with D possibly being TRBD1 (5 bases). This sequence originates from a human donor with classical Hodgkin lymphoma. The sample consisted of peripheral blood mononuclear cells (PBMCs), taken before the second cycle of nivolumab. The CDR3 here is CASSRRAGELFF. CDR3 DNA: TGTGCCAGCAGCCGCAGGGCCGGGGAGCTGTTTTTT.